The next 18 T cell receptor beta chains were all read from a single sample in a study of blood T cell repertoires in COVID-19 (dated by TCRdb to about 2020). The library was made by the immunoSEQ multiplex PCR assay. TCRdb stores this immuneACCESS table with in-frame sequences only. Part of the clones is absent; in the studies checked, under half of the shortfall reflects unresolved V genes, and no reason is known for the rest. Recorded for this sample are 150,000 to 200,000 clones; approximately 90% of them occurred a single time. The ten biggest clones cover around 3.5% of the sample. Sequenced sample: peripheral blood. The origin of the receptors is a young man with active or convalescent COVID-19.

The chain couples TRBV5-1 to TRBJ2-7, with D perhaps matching TRBD1 (6 bases). This CDR3 is built from 16 residues. Trimming took off 0 bases at V and 3 bases at J, with 16 bases between the two ends. The germline CDR1 and CDR2 sequences are SGHRS and YFSETQ. CDR3 region: CASSLVLETGRYEQYF. CDR3 DNA sequence: TGCGCCAGCAGCTTGGTTTTAGAGACAGGTCGCTACGAGCAGTACTTC.

The chain carries TRBV29-1 and TRBJ1-2, with D uncertain. Trimming removed 0 bases from V and 5 bases from J, with 19 bases in between. The CDR3 runs 16 residues. Germline assignment: CDR1 SQVTM and CDR2 ANQGSEA. This chain's CDR3 is CSVEDLVAVFGYGYTF. Written as DNA, the CDR3 is TGCAGCGTTGAAGATCTAGTTGCAGTTTTCGGGTATGGCTACACCTTC.

The chain combines TRBV20-1 with TRBJ2-1, with a tentative D call TRBD1 (6 bases). CDR1 and CDR2 from the germline V gene are DFQATT and SNEGSKA (reference sequence). V lost 5 bases and J lost 6, with 8 bases in between. This CDR3 region has 11 residues. CDR3: CSASGVNEQFF. In DNA, the CDR3 is TGCAGTGCTTCAGGGGTCAATGAGCAGTTCTTC.

The chain joins TRBV2 to TRBJ2-7, with no clear D. The CDR3 contains 13 residues. In germline, CDR1 is SNHLY, CDR2 FYNNEI. V was trimmed by 4 bases and J by 2 bases, leaving 9 bases between them. CDR3 residues: CASSVLQTYEQYF. The CDR3 DNA sequence: TGTGCCAGCAGTGTTCTCCAGACCTACGAGCAGTACTTC. The complete variable domain, with remaining parts taken from reference TRBV2 and TRBJ2-7, reads EPEVTQTPSHQVTQMGQEVILRCVPISNHLYFYWYRQILGQKVEFLVSFYNNEISEKSEIFDDQFSVERPDGSNFTLKIRSTKLEDSAMYFCASSVLQTYEQYFGPGTRLTVT.

This sequence joins TRBV3-1 (or the pseudogene TRBV3-2) and TRBJ2-7; D possibly corresponds to TRBD2 (5 bases). Trimming shortened V by 0 bases and J by 6 bases, and 12 bases separated the two germline ends. The CDR3 loop spans 14 amino acids. Germline V gene lookup returns CDR1 LGHDT and CDR2 YNNKEL (reference sequence). CDR3 bases: TGTGCCAGCAGCCAAGATGGGAGCGGACGCGAGCAGTACTTC. Amino acids: CASSQDGSGREQYF.

The sample holds one count of this clone. The chain joins TRBV7-6 to TRBJ1-4, with TRBD1 matching over 7 bases. The germline gives CDR1 SGHVS, CDR2 FNYEAQ. The CDR3 length is 17 residues. V dropped 1 base and J dropped 0; count of bases not matched to a gene: 5. This CDR3 reads CASSLETGSATNEKLFF. CDR3 nucleotide sequence: TGTGCCAGCAGCTTAGAGACAGGGTCTGCAACTAATGAAAAACTGTTTTTT.

The rearrangement links TRBV2 to TRBJ2-2, with TRBD2 as a possible D gene (6 bases). Deletions cut 3 bases from V and 0 bases from J, with 8 bases between. From germline, CDR1 is SNHLY and CDR2 FYNNEI. CDR3 size: 15 residues. The CDR3: CASSDWGANTGELFF. In DNA, the CDR3 is TGTGCCAGCAGTGATTGGGGGGCGAACACCGGGGAGCTGTTTTTT. Full variable domain (rest looked up from reference TRBV2 and TRBJ2-2): EPEVTQTPSHQVTQMGQEVILRCVPISNHLYFYWYRQILGQKVEFLVSFYNNEISEKSEIFDDQFSVERPDGSNFTLKIRSTKLEDSAMYFCASSDWGANTGELFFGEGSRLTVL.

This chain links TRBV24-1 with TRBJ1-4, with 9 bases lining up with TRBD1. The J segment lost 8 bases and the V segment lost 4 bases, leaving 7 bases of the junction unmatched. Germline CDR1 KGHDR, CDR2 SFDVKD. The CDR3 has 15 residues. The chain's CDR3 is CATSDTGTGREKLFF. The CDR3 DNA is TGTGCCACCAGTGACACCGGGACAGGGCGGGAAAAACTGTTTTTT.

The chain is built from TRBV27 and TRBJ1-1; D unresolved. Germline loops: CDR1 MNHEY, CDR2 SMNVEV (reference sequence). V was trimmed by 2 bases and J by 4 bases, leaving 14 bases between them. This CDR3 region has 15 residues. The CDR3 loop reads CASSLGATPTTEAFF. The CDR3, as DNA: TGTGCCAGCAGTTTAGGAGCTACCCCGACCACTGAAGCTTTCTTT.

This chain joins TRBV4-1 and TRBJ2-3; unclear D gene. Trimming removed 7 bases at V and 4 bases at J, with 12 bases between. Germline CDR1 and CDR2: MGHRA and YSYEKL. CDR3 length: 13 amino acids. The CDR3 DNA follows: TGCGCCAGCACCCCGCGGCCCGCAGATACGCAGTATTTT. Translation gives CASTPRPADTQYF.

The V and J genes are TRBV29-1 and TRBJ2-2; TRBD2 matches 7 bases. CDR1 is SQVTM and CDR2 is ANQGSEA in the germline V gene. The CDR3 has 12 amino acids. Trimming took 4 bases from V and 7 from J; bases not matched to a gene: 3. The CDR3 here is CSVGASGGELFF. In nucleotides, the CDR3 is TGCAGCGTTGGGGCTAGCGGCGGGGAGCTGTTTTTT.

This clone appeared a few times. The V call is TRBV5-5, the J call TRBJ2-7, with 10 bases aligning to TRBD1. This CDR3 is built from 16 residues. Trimming at V came to 2 bases and at J to 1 base, leaving 6 bases not matched to a gene. Germline CDR1 is SGHKS and CDR2 is YYEKEE (reference sequence). The CDR3 reads CASSFLRTGGSYEQYF. The CDR3 DNA sequence: TGTGCCAGCAGCTTTCTCCGGACAGGGGGGTCCTACGAGCAGTACTTC.

This clone has only one observation. V usage is TRBV27 and J usage is TRBJ1-6, with D maybe TRBD1 (6 bases). CDR1 and CDR2 from the germline V gene are MNHEY and SMNVEV (reference sequence). This CDR3 comprises 15 residues. Between the trimmed V and J ends, which lost 6 bases and 5 bases, there was a span of 14 bases. Written as DNA, the CDR3 is TGTGCCAGCAGCAGTGGGACACCGAATAATTCACCCCTCCACTTT. Protein product: CASSSGTPNNSPLHF.

The rearrangement links TRBV6-5 to TRBJ2-2, with D tentatively TRBD2 (5 bases). Between the trimmed V and J ends, which lost 2 bases and 6 bases, there was a span of 7 bases. From germline, CDR1 is MNHEY and CDR2 SVGAGI. The CDR3 spans 13 residues. This CDR3 is CASSYLGAGELFF. For the CDR3, the DNA is TGTGCCAGCAGTTACCTCGGGGCCGGGGAGCTGTTTTTT.

V is TRBV28 and J is TRBJ1-5, with TRBD1 matching over 7 bases. V was clipped by 4 bases and J by 3 bases; unmatched bases: 6. The germline gives CDR1 MDHEN, CDR2 SYDVKM. This CDR3 has 15 residues. The CDR3 reads CASSSRQGPNQPQHF. CDR3 sequence (DNA): TGTGCCAGCAGTTCCCGACAGGGTCCCAATCAGCCCCAGCATTTT.

This clone was seen only a few times. The chain is built from TRBV6-6 and TRBJ1-6; 9 bases fit TRBD1. Per germline, CDR1 MNHNY and CDR2 SVGAGI (reference sequence). The CDR3 spans 14 residues. After removal of 5 bases from V and 6 bases from J, the junction contained 2 bases not matched to a gene. CDR3 amino acids: CASSADRGNSPLHF. The DNA for the CDR3 is TGTGCCAGCAGTGCGGACAGGGGTAATTCACCCCTCCACTTT.

This clone was observed a few times. This chain connects TRBV14 to TRBJ2-7, with D perhaps TRBD2 (7 bases). Trimming left V 3 bases short and J 1 base short, with 16 bases between. This CDR3 comprises 16 residues. CDR1 is SGHDN, CDR2 FVKESK, per germline. The CDR3: CASSQVGRGPSYEQYV. CDR3 bases: TGTGCCAGCAGCCAGGTGGGGCGGGGGCCTTCCTACGAGCAGTACGTC.

The CDR3 is CASSPPKCEQYV. As DNA, the CDR3 is TGTGCCAGCTCACCACCTAAATGCGAGCAGTACGTC. The V and J genes are TRBV18 and TRBJ2-7; D ambiguous. The CDR3 covers 12 residues. Germline V CDR1 and CDR2: KGHSH, LQKENI. V lost 0 bases, J lost 6 bases, and 6 bases lay in between.